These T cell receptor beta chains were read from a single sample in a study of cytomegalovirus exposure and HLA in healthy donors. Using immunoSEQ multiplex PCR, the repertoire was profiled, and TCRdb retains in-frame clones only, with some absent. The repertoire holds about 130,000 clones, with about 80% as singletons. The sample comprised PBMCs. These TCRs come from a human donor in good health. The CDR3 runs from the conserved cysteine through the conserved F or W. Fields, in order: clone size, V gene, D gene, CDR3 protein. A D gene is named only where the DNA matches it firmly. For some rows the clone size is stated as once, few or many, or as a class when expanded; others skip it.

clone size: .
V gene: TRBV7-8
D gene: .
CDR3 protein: CASSLARPEPQHF

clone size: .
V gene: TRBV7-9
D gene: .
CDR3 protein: CSSSTGIYEQYF

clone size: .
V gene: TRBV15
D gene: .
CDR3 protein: CAASSHDSLQGYTF

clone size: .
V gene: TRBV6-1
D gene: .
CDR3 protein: CASRAQPENGYTF

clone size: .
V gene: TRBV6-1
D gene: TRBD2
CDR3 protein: CASRAGTRGETQYF

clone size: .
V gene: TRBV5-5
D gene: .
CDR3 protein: CASSREVAGTDTQYF

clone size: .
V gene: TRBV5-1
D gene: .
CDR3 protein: CASSPGQTNYGYTF

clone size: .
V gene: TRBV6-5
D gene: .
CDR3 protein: CASSPTVTMNTEAFF

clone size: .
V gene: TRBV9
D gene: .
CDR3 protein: CASSYQGSDTEAFF

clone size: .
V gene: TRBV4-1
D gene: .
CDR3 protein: CASSQGLQGQLAEAFF

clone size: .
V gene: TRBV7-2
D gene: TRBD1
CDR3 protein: CASSLGRQGNTEAFF

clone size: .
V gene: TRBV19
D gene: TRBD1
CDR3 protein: CASSAGQGGGSPLHF

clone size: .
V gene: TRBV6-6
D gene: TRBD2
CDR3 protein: CASTTGASGVLTQYF

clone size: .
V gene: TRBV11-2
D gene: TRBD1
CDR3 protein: CASSGTGTGDEINYGYTF

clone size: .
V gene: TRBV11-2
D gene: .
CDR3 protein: CASSLGEPRF

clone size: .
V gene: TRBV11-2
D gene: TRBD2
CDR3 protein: CASSKWDYRDSYEQYF

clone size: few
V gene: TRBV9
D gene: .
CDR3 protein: CASSVEGNPNEKLFF

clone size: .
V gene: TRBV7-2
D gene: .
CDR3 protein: CASSLGVSVHPPDEQYF

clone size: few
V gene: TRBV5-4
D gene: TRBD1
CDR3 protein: CASSVTTGEDGYTF

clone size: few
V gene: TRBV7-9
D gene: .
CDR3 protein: CASTQTGYGYTF

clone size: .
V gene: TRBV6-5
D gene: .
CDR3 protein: CASSPGSFYEQYF

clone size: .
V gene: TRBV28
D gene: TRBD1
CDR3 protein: CASTPRGGRSYEQYF

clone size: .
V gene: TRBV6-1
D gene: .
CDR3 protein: CASSDLYTDTQYF

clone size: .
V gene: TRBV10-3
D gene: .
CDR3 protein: CAISEGSSYEQYF

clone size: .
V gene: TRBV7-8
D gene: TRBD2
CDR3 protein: CASRIGAGTSGTQETQYF

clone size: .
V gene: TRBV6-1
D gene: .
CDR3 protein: CASSEEKGFAGELFF

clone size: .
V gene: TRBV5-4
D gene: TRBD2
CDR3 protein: CASSLEAGEETQYF

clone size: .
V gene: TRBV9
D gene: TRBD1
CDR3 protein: CASSVGPGGGNQPQHF

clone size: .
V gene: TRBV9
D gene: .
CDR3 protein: CASSAQGGHEQYF

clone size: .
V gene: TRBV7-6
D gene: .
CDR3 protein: CASSLESGTLRYPKYNEQFF

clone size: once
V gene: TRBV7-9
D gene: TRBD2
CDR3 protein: CASSPFDRTSGVMNTQYF

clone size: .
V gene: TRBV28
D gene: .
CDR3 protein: CASSRGPRVIGYTF

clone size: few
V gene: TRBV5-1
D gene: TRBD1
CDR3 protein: CASSEDRDERGYTF

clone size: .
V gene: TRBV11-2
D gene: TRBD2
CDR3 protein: CASSLALTSGGNGELFF

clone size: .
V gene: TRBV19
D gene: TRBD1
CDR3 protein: CASSLGGQGWLLETQYF

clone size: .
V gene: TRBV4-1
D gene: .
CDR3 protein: CASSHPGGDVSGANVLTF

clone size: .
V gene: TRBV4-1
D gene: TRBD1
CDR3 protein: CASSPQTGGAYEQYF

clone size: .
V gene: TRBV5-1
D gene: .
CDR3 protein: CASSLANRGINSPLHF

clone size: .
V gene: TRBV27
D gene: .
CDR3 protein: CASSLLGMNTEAFF

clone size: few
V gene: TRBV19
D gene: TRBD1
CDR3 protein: CASSLDDRAYNEQFF

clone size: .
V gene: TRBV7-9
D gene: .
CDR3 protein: CASSGDGKYTEAFF

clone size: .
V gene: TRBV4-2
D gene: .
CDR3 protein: CASSQGRGGEGNQPQHF

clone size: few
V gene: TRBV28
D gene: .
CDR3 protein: CASSFLDTQYF

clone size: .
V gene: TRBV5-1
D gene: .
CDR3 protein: CASTWGHGLLNEKLFF

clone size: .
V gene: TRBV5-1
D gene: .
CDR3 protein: CASSLQGAGGETQYF

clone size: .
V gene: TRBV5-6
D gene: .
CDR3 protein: CASSFTGYRSNYGYTF

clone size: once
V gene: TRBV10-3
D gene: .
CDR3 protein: CAISELRAEEDYEQYF

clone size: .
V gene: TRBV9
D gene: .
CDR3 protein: CASSPSGTGELFF